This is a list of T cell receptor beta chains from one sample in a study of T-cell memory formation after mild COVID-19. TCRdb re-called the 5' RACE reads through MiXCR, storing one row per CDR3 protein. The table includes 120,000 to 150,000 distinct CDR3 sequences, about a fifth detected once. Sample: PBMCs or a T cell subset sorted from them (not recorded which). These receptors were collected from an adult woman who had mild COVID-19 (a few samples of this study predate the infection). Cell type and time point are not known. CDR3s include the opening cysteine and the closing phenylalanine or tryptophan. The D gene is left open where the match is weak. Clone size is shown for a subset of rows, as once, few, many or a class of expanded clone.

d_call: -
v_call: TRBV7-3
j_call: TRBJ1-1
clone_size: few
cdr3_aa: CASSLGPVTGTEAFF
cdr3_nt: TGTGCCAGCAGCTTAGGGCCGGTCACTGGCACTGAAGCTTTCTTT

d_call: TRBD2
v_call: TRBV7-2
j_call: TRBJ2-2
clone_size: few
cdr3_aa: CASSLDGGRVRTGELFF
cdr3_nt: TGTGCCAGCAGCTTAGATGGCGGGAGAGTACGGACCGGGGAGCTGTTTTTT

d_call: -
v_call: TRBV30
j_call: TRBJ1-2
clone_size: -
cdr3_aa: CAWNLNREDNTF
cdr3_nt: TGTGCCTGGAACCTGAACAGGGAGGACAACACCTTC

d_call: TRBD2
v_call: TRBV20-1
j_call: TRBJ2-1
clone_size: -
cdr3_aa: CSARRTGTSGYNEQFF
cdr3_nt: TGCAGTGCTAGGAGGACCGGGACTAGCGGCTACAATGAGCAGTTCTTC

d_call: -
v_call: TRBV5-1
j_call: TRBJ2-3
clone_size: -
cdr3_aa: CASSLLGRTSTDTQYF
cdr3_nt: TGCGCCAGCAGCTTGTTGGGACGCACAAGCACAGATACGCAGTATTTT

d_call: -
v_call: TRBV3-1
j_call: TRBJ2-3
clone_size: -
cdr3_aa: CASSQARRATDTQYF
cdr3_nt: TGTGCCAGCAGCCAAGCTCGTAGGGCCACAGATACGCAGTATTTT

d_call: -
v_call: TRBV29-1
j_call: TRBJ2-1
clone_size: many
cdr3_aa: CSVERYNEQFF
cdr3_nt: TGCAGCGTTGAACGTTACAATGAGCAGTTCTTC

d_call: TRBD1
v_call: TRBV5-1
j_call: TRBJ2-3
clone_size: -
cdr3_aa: CASSLGSGGYDTQYF
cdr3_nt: TGCGCCAGCAGCCTTGGGTCAGGGGGATACGATACGCAGTATTTT

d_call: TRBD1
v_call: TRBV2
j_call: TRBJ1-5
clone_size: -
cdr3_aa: CASSDGAGQPPYSNQPQHF
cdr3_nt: TGTGCCAGCAGTGATGGGGCGGGACAGCCTCCTTATAGCAATCAGCCCCAGCATTTT

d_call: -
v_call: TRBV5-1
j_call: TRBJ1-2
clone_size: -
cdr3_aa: CASSWYSRDKANYGYTF
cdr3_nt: TGCGCCAGCAGCTGGTACTCCCGGGACAAAGCTAACTATGGCTACACCTTC

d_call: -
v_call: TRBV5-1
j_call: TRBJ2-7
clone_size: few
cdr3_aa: CASSPVGGYEQYF
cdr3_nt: TGCGCCAGCAGCCCCGTCGGCGGTTACGAGCAGTACTTC

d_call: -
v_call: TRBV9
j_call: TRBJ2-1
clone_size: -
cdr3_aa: CASSALTGDRQFF
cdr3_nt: TGTGCCAGCAGCGCGTTAACGGGAGATCGGCAGTTCTTC

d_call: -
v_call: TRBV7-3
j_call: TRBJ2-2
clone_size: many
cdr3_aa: CASSFYGGPGELFF
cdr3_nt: TGTGCCAGCAGCTTCTACGGTGGCCCCGGGGAGCTGTTTTTT

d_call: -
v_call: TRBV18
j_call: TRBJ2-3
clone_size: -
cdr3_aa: CASSYLRALQNGIQNTQYF
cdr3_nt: TGTGCCAGCTCGTACCTCCGGGCCCTCCAAAATGGAATCCAGAATACGCAGTATTTT

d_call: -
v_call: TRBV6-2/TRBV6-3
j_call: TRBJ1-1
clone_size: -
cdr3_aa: CASSSGGGGNTEAFF
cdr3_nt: TGTGCCAGCAGTTCGGGGGGCGGAGGGAACACTGAAGCTTTCTTT

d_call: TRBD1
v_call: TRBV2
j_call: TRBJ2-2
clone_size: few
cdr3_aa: CAGAGTGNTGELFF
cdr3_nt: TGTGCCGGGGCCGGGACAGGGAACACCGGGGAGCTGTTTTTT

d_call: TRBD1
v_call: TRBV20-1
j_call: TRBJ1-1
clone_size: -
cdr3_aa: CSARSDRIATEAFF
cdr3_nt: TGCAGTGCTAGGTCGGACAGGATCGCAACTGAAGCTTTCTTT

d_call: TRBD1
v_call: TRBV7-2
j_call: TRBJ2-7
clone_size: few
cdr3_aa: CASSGRQGGSYEQYF
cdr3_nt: TGTGCCAGCAGCGGACGACAGGGGGGATCCTACGAGCAGTACTTC

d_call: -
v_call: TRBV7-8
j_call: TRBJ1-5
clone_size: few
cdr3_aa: CASSSGVTGPNYSNQPQHF
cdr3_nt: TGTGCCAGCAGCTCAGGGGTTACAGGGCCGAATTATAGCAATCAGCCCCAGCATTTT

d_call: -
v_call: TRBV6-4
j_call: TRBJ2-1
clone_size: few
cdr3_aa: CASSETGTRRNEQFF
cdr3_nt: TGTGCCAGCAGTGAGACCGGGACCAGGAGGAATGAGCAGTTCTTC

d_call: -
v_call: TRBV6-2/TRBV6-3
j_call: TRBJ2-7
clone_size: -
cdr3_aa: CASSYRGVAFYEQYF
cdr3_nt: TGTGCCAGCAGTTATCGCGGGGTAGCGTTCTACGAGCAGTACTTC

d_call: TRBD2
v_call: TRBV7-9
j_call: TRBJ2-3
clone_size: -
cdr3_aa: CASSPTTSGSPDTQYF
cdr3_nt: TGTGCCAGCAGCCCTACTACTAGCGGGAGCCCAGATACGCAGTATTTT

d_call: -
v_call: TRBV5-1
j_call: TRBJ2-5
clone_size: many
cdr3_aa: CASSPETGPQETQYF
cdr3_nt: TGCGCCAGCAGCCCCGAGACCGGCCCTCAAGAGACCCAGTACTTC

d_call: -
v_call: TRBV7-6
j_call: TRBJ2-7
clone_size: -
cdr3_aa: CASSLGNSGLSYEQYF
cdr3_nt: TGTGCCAGCAGCTTAGGTAATAGCGGATTATCCTACGAGCAGTACTTC

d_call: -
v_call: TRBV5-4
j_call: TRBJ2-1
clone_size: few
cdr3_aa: CASSPLPGASYNEQFF
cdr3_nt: TGTGCCAGCAGCCCTCTGCCGGGGGCCTCCTACAATGAGCAGTTCTTC

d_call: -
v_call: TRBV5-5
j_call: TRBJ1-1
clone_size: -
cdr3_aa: CASSYVGGAFF
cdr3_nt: TGTGCCAGCAGCTACGTTGGGGGAGCTTTCTTT

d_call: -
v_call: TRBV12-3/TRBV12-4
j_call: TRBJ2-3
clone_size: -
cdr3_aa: CASSRGLTDTQYF
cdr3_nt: TGTGCCAGCAGTCGGGGCCTCACAGATACGCAGTATTTT

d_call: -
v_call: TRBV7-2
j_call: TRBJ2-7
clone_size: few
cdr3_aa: CASSLAAKTTYEQYF
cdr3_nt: TGTGCCAGCAGCTTAGCGGCCAAGACGACCTACGAGCAGTACTTC

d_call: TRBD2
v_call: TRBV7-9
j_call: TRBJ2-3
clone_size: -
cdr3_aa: CASSLTSGATDTQYF
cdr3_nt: TGTGCCAGCAGCTTGACTAGCGGCGCCACAGATACGCAGTATTTT

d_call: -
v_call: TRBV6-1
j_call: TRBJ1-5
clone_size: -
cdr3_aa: CASSGGEGFHSNQPQHF
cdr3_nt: TGTGCCAGCAGCGGGGGGGAGGGATTTCATAGCAATCAGCCCCAGCATTTT

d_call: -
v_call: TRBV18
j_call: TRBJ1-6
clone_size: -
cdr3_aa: CASSPQRVGGNLNNSPLHF
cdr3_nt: TGTGCCAGCTCACCACAAAGGGTTGGTGGTAACTTGAATAATTCACCCCTCCACTTT

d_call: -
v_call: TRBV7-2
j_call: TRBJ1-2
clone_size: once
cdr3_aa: CAGSLMGWTYGYTF
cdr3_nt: TGTGCCGGCAGCTTAATGGGATGGACCTATGGCTACACCTTC

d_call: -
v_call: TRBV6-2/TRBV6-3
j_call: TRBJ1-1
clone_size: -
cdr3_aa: CASSRPQLYTEAFF
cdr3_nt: TGTGCCAGCAGTAGACCTCAACTCTACACTGAAGCTTTCTTT

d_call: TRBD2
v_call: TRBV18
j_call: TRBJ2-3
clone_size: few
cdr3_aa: CASSPAGGPSDTQYF
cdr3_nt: TGTGCCAGCTCACCAGCGGGAGGGCCCTCAGATACGCAGTATTTT

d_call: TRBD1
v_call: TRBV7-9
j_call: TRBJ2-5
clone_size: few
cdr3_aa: CASPDRSGETQYF
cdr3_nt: TGTGCCAGCCCGGACAGGAGCGGAGAGACCCAGTACTTC

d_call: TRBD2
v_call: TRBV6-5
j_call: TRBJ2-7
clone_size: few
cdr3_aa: CASSQREYGTYEQYF
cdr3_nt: TGTGCCAGCTCCCAGCGGGAGTACGGGACCTACGAGCAGTACTTC

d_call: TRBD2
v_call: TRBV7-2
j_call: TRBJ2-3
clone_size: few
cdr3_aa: CASIRGRATDTQYF
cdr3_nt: TGTGCCAGCATCCGGGGGAGGGCCACAGATACGCAGTATTTT

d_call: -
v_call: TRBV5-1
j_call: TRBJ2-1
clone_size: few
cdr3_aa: CASSLAGQGWQIKYNEQFF
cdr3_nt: TGCGCCAGCAGCTTGGCCGGGCAGGGCTGGCAGATTAAATACAATGAGCAGTTCTTC